A selection of T cell receptor beta chains follows, all from one sample in a study of blood T cell repertoires in COVID-19. Using immunoSEQ multiplex PCR, the repertoire was profiled, and TCRdb retains in-frame clones only, with some absent. The profile covers about 210,000 clones, with 85% appearing a single time and approximately 19% taken by the ten largest. The sequencing sample was made of PBMCs or T cells enriched from blood (not recorded which). The origin of the receptors is a middle-aged man who had recovered from COVID-19. CDR3s include the opening cysteine and the closing phenylalanine or tryptophan. Fields, in order: CDR3 length, V gene, D gene, J gene, clone size, CDR3 protein, CDR3 DNA. D genes are given only for firm matches. Not every row has a clone size; where given, it reads once, few, many or a size class.

>15|TRBV19|TRBD1|TRBJ2-2|NA
CASSIGTGGAGELFF
TGTGCCAGTAGTATAGGGACAGGGGGTGCCGGGGAGCTGTTTTTT
>15|TRBV6-2/TRBV6-3|NA|TRBJ2-7|NA
CASSQGRESSYEQYF
TGTGCCAGCAGTCAAGGACGGGAAAGCTCCTACGAGCAGTACTTC
>14|TRBV4-3|NA|TRBJ2-7|NA
CASSQDSGTHEQYF
TGCGCCAGCAGCCAAGATTCCGGGACTCACGAGCAGTACTTC
>16|TRBV9|TRBD1|TRBJ2-1|NA
CASSARGTGHWNEQFF
TGTGCCAGCAGCGCGCGCGGGACAGGACATTGGAATGAGCAGTTCTTC
>13|TRBV29-1|NA|TRBJ1-4|NA
CSVYRADNEKLFF
TGCAGCGTTTACAGGGCTGATAATGAAAAACTGTTTTTT
>14|TRBV21-1|NA|TRBJ2-3|NA
CASSKPTGTDTQYF
TGTGCCAGCAGCAAACCCACAGGCACAGATACGCAGTATTTT
>14|TRBV27|TRBD1|TRBJ1-2|NA
CASRAIDRGHGYTF
TGTGCCAGCCGGGCGATCGACAGGGGGCATGGCTACACCTTC
>17|TRBV7-2|TRBD1|TRBJ2-3|NA
CASSLVLRTGAGDTQYF
TGTGCCAGCAGCTTAGTATTGAGGACAGGGGCGGGAGATACGCAGTATTTT
>16|TRBV25-1|NA|TRBJ2-5|NA
CASSFNVRGAGETQYF
TGTGCCAGCAGCTTTAACGTTCGGGGGGCAGGAGAGACCCAGTACTTC
>15|TRBV30|TRBD2|TRBJ2-7|NA
CAWSGRRGISYEQYF
TGTGCCTGGAGCGGGAGGAGGGGAATCTCCTACGAGCAGTACTTC
>15|TRBV27|NA|TRBJ1-2|NA
CASSLLTGANYGYTF
TGTGCCAGCAGTTTATTGACAGGTGCTAACTATGGCTACACCTTC
>15|TRBV2|TRBD1|TRBJ1-5|once
CASSKGAQLNQPQHF
TGTGCCAGCAGTAAGGGGGCGCAGCTGAATCAGCCCCAGCATTTT
>16|TRBV9|TRBD2|TRBJ2-5|NA
CASSDGEGSGSWTQYF
TGTGCCAGCAGCGACGGGGAGGGTAGCGGAAGCTGGACCCAGTACTTC
>13|TRBV30|TRBD1|TRBJ1-2|NA
CAWSLGQGDGYTF
TGTGCCTGGAGCCTGGGACAGGGCGATGGCTACACCTTC
>16|TRBV20-1|TRBD1|TRBJ1-2|NA
CSASSGTGGLPYGYTF
TGCAGTGCTAGTTCCGGGACAGGGGGCCTACCCTATGGCTACACCTTC
>13|TRBV2|TRBD2|TRBJ2-7|NA
CAMGLAGEGEQYF
TGTGCCATGGGGTTAGCGGGAGAGGGCGAGCAGTACTTC
>15|TRBV18|NA|TRBJ2-7|once
CASSPPIGERNEQYF
TGTGCCAGCTCACCACCGATTGGGGAGCGGAACGAGCAGTACTTC
>16|TRBV6-5|TRBD2|TRBJ2-7|NA
CASSYGQGGGYYEQYF
TGTGCCAGCAGTTACGGGCAGGGCGGGGGATACTACGAGCAGTACTTC
>14|TRBV6-5|NA|TRBJ2-5|NA
CASSFPGARETQYF
TGTGCCAGCAGTTTCCCAGGGGCCCGAGAGACCCAGTACTTC
>14|TRBV19|NA|TRBJ2-2|NA
CASRPSGGTGELFF
TGTGCCAGTAGACCCTCGGGCGGGACCGGGGAGCTGTTTTTT
>15|TRBV10-3|NA|TRBJ1-1|NA
CAISYSGTLNTEAFF
TGTGCCATCAGCTACTCCGGGACATTGAACACTGAAGCTTTCTTT
>16|TRBV9|TRBD2|TRBJ2-2|few
CASSVLLATNTGELFF
TGTGCCAGCAGCGTACTACTAGCGACGAACACCGGGGAGCTGTTTTTT
>14|TRBV5-6|NA|TRBJ2-4|once
CASSLAPEGGIQYF
TGTGCCAGCAGCTTGGCCCCAGAAGGGGGCATTCAGTACTTC
>13|TRBV14|NA|TRBJ2-2|NA
CASSLQGDGELFF
TGTGCCAGCAGCCTACAGGGTGACGGGGAGCTGTTTTTT
>13|TRBV29-1|NA|TRBJ2-3|NA
CSVRGRLTDTQYF
TGCAGCGTTCGGGGGAGGCTCACAGATACGCAGTATTTT
>16|TRBV19|NA|TRBJ1-6|NA
CASSTNREIYNSPLHF
TGTGCCAGTAGTACAAACCGGGAGATCTATAATTCACCCCTCCACTTT
>17|TRBV27|TRBD1|TRBJ1-2|NA
CASHGRDRGGRRYGYTF
TGTGCCAGCCACGGCCGGGACAGAGGTGGGAGACGCTATGGCTACACCTTC
>15|TRBV28|NA|TRBJ2-7|NA
CASSPSVWGPYEQYF
TGTGCCAGCAGTCCTAGCGTTTGGGGCCCCTACGAGCAGTACTTC
>15|TRBV5-1|TRBD1|TRBJ2-5|once
CASSLAGQWEETQYF
TGCGCCAGCAGCTTGGCGGGACAGTGGGAAGAGACCCAGTACTTC
>14|TRBV7-3|TRBD1|TRBJ2-1|NA
CASSSGDRVDEQFF
TGTGCCAGCAGCTCAGGGGACAGGGTCGATGAGCAGTTCTTC
>16|TRBV11-3|NA|TRBJ1-5|NA
CASSSPTGECDQPQHF
TGTGCCAGCAGCTCCCCGACAGGTGAATGTGATCAGCCCCAGCATTTT
>14|TRBV28|TRBD2|TRBJ2-7|NA
CASRWTSGRDEQYF
TGTGCCAGCCGTTGGACTAGCGGGAGGGACGAGCAGTACTTC
>17|TRBV7-8|TRBD2|TRBJ2-7|NA
CASSLGTSGRTPYEQYF
TGTGCCAGCAGCTTGGGGACTAGCGGGAGAACCCCCTACGAGCAGTACTTC
>14|TRBV10-3|TRBD1|TRBJ2-7|NA
CAMSSGQGSYEQYF
TGTGCCATGTCCTCGGGACAGGGGAGCTACGAGCAGTACTTC
>15|TRBV19|TRBD1|TRBJ2-3|NA
CASSTDRGSTDTQYF
TGTGCCAGTAGTACGGACAGGGGAAGCACAGATACGCAGTATTTT
>16|TRBV25-1|NA|TRBJ2-7|NA
CARPGTPALKDSQQYF
TGTGCCAGGCCCGGGACGCCTGCCCTTAAGGACAGCCAGCAGTACTTC
>14|TRBV7-2|NA|TRBJ2-7|once
CASSLVPGTYEQYF
TGTGCCAGCAGCTTAGTTCCGGGAACCTACGAGCAGTACTTC
>18|TRBV6-1|TRBD1|TRBJ1-4|NA
CASSEDLRQGAQDEKLFF
TGTGCCAGCAGTGAAGACTTGAGACAGGGGGCTCAGGATGAAAAACTGTTTTTT
>15|TRBV30|NA|TRBJ2-1|NA
CAWSFYSSSYNEQFF
TGTGCCTGGAGTTTTTACAGTTCCTCCTACAATGAGCAGTTCTTC
>16|TRBV9|TRBD2|TRBJ2-3|NA
CASSTGLAGGPDTQYF
TGTGCCAGCAGCACAGGACTAGCGGGAGGCCCAGATACGCAGTATTTT
>12|TRBV7-9|NA|TRBJ2-7|NA
CASRRGLGEQYF
TGTGCCAGCAGAAGAGGGTTGGGCGAGCAGTACTTC
>17|TRBV27|NA|TRBJ2-7|NA
CASSPGRLRSLSYEQYF
TGTGCCAGCAGCCCCGGCAGGTTAAGATCCCTCTCCTACGAGCAGTACTTC
>15|TRBV7-9|NA|TRBJ1-3|NA
CASSLGRQSGNTIYF
TGTGCCAGCAGCTTAGGCCGACAGTCTGGAAACACCATATATTTT